One TCR beta chain is described in this entry. The sample is drawn from a study of blood T cells in healthy people across ages. V trimming: 0 bases; J trimming: 3 bases; junction bases outside the gene matches: 7. The CDR3 length is 16 residues. Germline CDR1 is LGHNA and CDR2 is YSLEER. Then a second PCR, running roughly 6 to 12 cycles, was carried out with a sample-barcoded 5' primer and a J-beta primer mix. The authors tagged each cDNA molecule using a template-switch adaptor with 12 random nucleotides. In TCRdb, the 5' RACE reads were re-called with MiXCR into one record per CDR3 protein. The sample yields about 1.5 million distinct CDR3 sequences, around 40% seen once.

The V call is TRBV4-3, the J call TRBJ2-7; 8 bases are a match to TRBD2. The sequence was collected from a woman aged 18 to 35 in good health. Sequenced: blood. DNA for the CDR3: TGCGCCAGCAGCCAAGATCGAACTAGCGGATACTACGAGCAGTACTTC. Translating it yields CASSQDRTSGYYEQYF.